This paragraph reports one TCR beta chain. Its specificity is unknown. The source of the sample is a study of T cells after posttransplantation cyclophosphamide. Study-wide results and caveats: Recipient CMV seropositivity and CMV reactivation strongly tracked TRB clonality. Later post-transplant blood repertoires were often dominated by donor CD8+ memory clones. TRB overlap between skin or GI tissue T cells and blood was limited.

Busulfan-fludarabine conditioning, marrow transplant, and cyclophosphamide on days +3 and +4 were administered. Produced via immunoSEQ multiplex PCR; TCRdb's table is partial and in-frame only. The sample contains more than 10,000 clones, around 90% of which appear only once. Germline V gene sequence: CDR1 KGHSH, CDR2 LQKENI. The CDR3 extends over 16 amino acids. With V trimmed by 6 bases and J by 0 bases, 8 bases remained unmatched. The V call is TRBV18, the J call TRBJ2-1, with 7 bases aligning to TRBD2. This sequence originates from a female patient aged 25-40 years who received an allogeneic stem cell transplant from an unrelated donor, was CMV-positive, and had no GVHD. T cells may partly derive from the graft donor. The sample in question was PBMCs, obtained after allogeneic stem cell transplant with posttransplant cyclophosphamide. This chain's CDR3 is CASSRDGGSSYNEQFF. The CDR3 nucleotides read TGTGCCAGCTCGCGGGATGGCGGGAGCTCCTACAATGAGCAGTTCTTC.